The clone carrying this T cell receptor (beta chain) came up a few times. As yet, its antigen is unknown. The ends were cut back, 6 bases at V and 2 bases at J, with 12 bases in the middle. Per the germline V gene, CDR1 is SQVTM and CDR2 is ANQGSEA. The CDR3 runs to 13 residues. This sample is drawn from a study of T-cell reconstitution after alpha-beta-depleted transplantation in children. General observations from the study: Reportedly, alpha-beta T cells present about two months post-transplant originated from several hundred expanded clones of graft origin. Surviving recipient T cells and thymic progenitors accounted for the high day-60 TCRbeta diversity observed in some patients. Newly produced T cells mostly accounted for T-cell counts and diversity one year post-transplant.

The TCRbeta library incorporated unique molecular identifiers. MiXCR was run by TCRdb on the PCR reads, yielding one entry per CDR3 protein. In the table there are about a million distinct CDR3 sequences, 25% to 35% of which are singletons. The receptor comes from a boy under two years old who had a stem cell transplant for SCID, so the T cells may come from the graft donor. Sequences were derived from PBMCs, mostly from graft donor cells, sampled 360 days after TCRalphabeta/CD19-depleted stem cell transplant. V is TRBV29-1 and J is TRBJ2-3; D ambiguous. CDR3 nucleotide sequence: TGCAGCGTCGGCAGACAAAACACAGATACGCAGTATTTT. Translation: CSVGRQNTDTQYF.